This note documents a single T cell receptor (beta chain) sequence. The antigen is undetermined. Between the trimmed V and J ends, which lost 3 bases and 7 bases, there was a span of 13 bases. CDR1 SQVTM and CDR2 ANQGSEA come from the germline V gene. The CDR3 spans 13 residues. This sample is drawn from a study of beta chain features in type 1 diabetes. Findings and limits, study-wide: Patients showed naive, central memory and Treg TCRB repertoires that appeared more similar than those of healthy donors.

Investigators reverse transcribed all isolated RNA, so they sequenced expressed TCRB transcripts. The protocol was immunoSEQ multiplex PCR, while the TCRdb copy is restricted to in-frame clones and leaves out a portion. The table includes 250,000 or so clones, roughly 70% detected once. The TCR originated in a young man in good health. Sequencing was performed on naive CD4+ T cells from blood. The J gene is TRBJ1-5, the V gene TRBV29-1, with TRBD1 as a possible D gene (5 bases). The CDR3, as DNA: TGCAGCGTTGATTCAGGGTATGGACAGCCCCAGCATTTT. Translated, it gives CSVDSGYGQPQHF.